Listed here is a single T cell receptor beta chain. Its target is not known. Vbeta (60) and Jbeta (13) primers were used in the PCR. The assay was immunoSEQ multiplex PCR, and TCRdb's table has in-frame clones only and misses some. The sample yields around 150,000 clones, approximately 62% seen once. This sample stems from a study of cytomegalovirus exposure and HLA in healthy donors. General study results and limits: When analyzed later, a missense DCLRE1C variant was found to be linked to TCR beta V- and J-gene trimming. Most observed TCR sequences were rare, whereas some public TCRs were detected in many donors.

The CDR3 covers 13 residues. Germline V CDR1 and CDR2: SGHAT, FQDESV (reference sequence). V was pared by 2 bases and J by 1 base, with 5 bases between. The sequenced sample was PBMCs. The clonotype originates from a human donor in good health. The V call is TRBV11-1, the J call TRBJ1-1; D gene uncertain. The CDR3 sequence is CASSLSSNTEAFF. The CDR3 DNA reads as TGTGCCAGCAGCTTATCTTCGAACACTGAAGCTTTCTTT.